A single sample gave rise to the 27 T cell receptor beta chains below, sequenced in a study of shared clonotypes between healthy human individuals. Naive-designated CD8 cells lacked CD45RO, were positively enriched for CCR7, and omitted terminally differentiated effector memory CD45RA+ cells. Clones were sequenced by immunoSEQ multiplex PCR, and TCRdb holds only the in-frame ones, with some missing. The sample has about 1.9 million clones; 80% to 95% are singletons. The sample consisted of naive CD8+ T cells from PBMCs. The receptors were sampled from a man between 18 and 29 years old in good health. Some clones in this sample may be carry-over from other donors' samples.

The CDR3 DNA reads TGTGCCAGCAACCTACACCCGCCAAGCGGGAACATTCAGTACTTC. This translates into CASNLHPPSGNIQYF. The chain links TRBV6-1 to TRBJ2-4; TRBD2 is a possible D gene (6 bases). This CDR3 contains 15 residues. Germline values: CDR1 MNHNS, CDR2 SASEGT. V lost 7 bases and J lost 7, with 20 bases in between.

This clone was detected once. The rearrangement links TRBV28 to TRBJ1-5; 7 positions match TRBD1. This CDR3 has 16 amino acids. Germline CDR1 MDHEN, CDR2 SYDVKM. The J segment lost 6 bases and the V segment lost 0 bases, leaving 8 bases of the junction unmatched. CDR3 sequence (DNA): TGTGCCAGCAGTTTATGGGTAGGGGGCGGGAGTCAGCCCCAGCATTTT. Its translation is CASSLWVGGGSQPQHF. Supplemented by reference TRBV28 and TRBJ1-5, the full variable domain reads DVKVTQSSRYLVKRTGEKVFLECVQDMDHENMFWYRQDPGLGLRLIYFSYDVKMKEKGDIPEGYSVSREKKERFSLILESASTNQTSMYLCASSLWVGGGSQPQHFGDGTRLSIL.

This clone was seen once. The V and J genes are TRBV7-9 and TRBJ2-7; 7 bases agree with TRBD2. The CDR3 runs 14 residues. Germline V gene lookup returns CDR1 SEHNR and CDR2 FQNEAQ (reference sequence). Trimming at V came to 1 base and at J to 6 bases, leaving 6 bases not matched to a gene. The CDR3 is CASSLGGGPPEQYF. CDR3 DNA sequence: TGTGCCAGCAGCTTAGGGGGAGGGCCCCCCGAGCAGTACTTC.

The V and J genes are TRBV9 and TRBJ2-1, with a weak D call TRBD1 (5 bases). Germline-derived CDR1 and CDR2 are SGDLS and YYNGEE. The CDR3 totals 16 residues. V dropped 4 bases and J dropped 0 bases, with 14 bases sitting between them. In DNA form, the CDR3 reads TGTGCCAGCAGCATAGGCTTGGGGCGCTCCTACAATGAGCAGTTCTTC. This gives the protein CASSIGLGRSYNEQFF.

The V call is TRBV10-1, the J call TRBJ1-2, with no clear D. The CDR3 contains 13 residues. The V gene's germline CDR1 is WNHNN and CDR2 SYGVQD (reference sequence). Trimming shortened V by 3 bases and J by 0 bases, and 5 bases separated the two germline ends. CDR3 sequence: CASSDNPNYGYTF. The CDR3 DNA follows: TGCGCCAGCAGTGATAACCCTAACTATGGCTACACCTTC.

This clone occurred once. The chain links TRBV28 to TRBJ1-5; tentative D call: TRBD1 (6 bases). V lost 5 bases and J 3 bases, leaving 11 bases between the germline ends. The CDR3 totals 14 residues. Germline assignment: CDR1 MDHEN and CDR2 SYDVKM. The chain's CDR3 is CASSIWTDNQPQHF. CDR3 nucleotide sequence: TGTGCCAGCAGTATTTGGACAGACAATCAGCCCCAGCATTTT.

This sequence joins TRBV29-1 and TRBJ1-1; D is perhaps TRBD1 (5 bases). The CDR3 contains 13 residues. CDR1 is SQVTM, CDR2 ANQGSEA, per germline. Trimming cost V 3 bases and J 6 bases, with 14 bases left between them. CDR3: CSVEVLGTAEAFF. As DNA, the CDR3 is TGCAGCGTTGAGGTCCTAGGGACTGCTGAAGCTTTCTTT.

This chain uses TRBV7-9 with TRBJ1-6; no reliable D call. The CDR3 has 13 residues. V dropped 5 bases and J dropped 9 bases, with 11 bases sitting between them. Germline CDR1 reads SEHNR; CDR2 reads FQNEAQ (reference sequence). In DNA form, the CDR3 reads TGTGCCAGCAGCATTGAGGGTTTTTCACCCCTCCACTTT. Translation gives CASSIEGFSPLHF.

The chain combines TRBV11-2 with TRBJ2-5, with 8 bases lining up with TRBD2. This CDR3 contains 15 residues. With 5 bases clipped from V and 2 bases from J, the junction kept 7 bases outside the gene matches. Germline lookup yields CDR1 SGHAT and CDR2 FQNNGV. The CDR3 bases are TGTGCCAGCAGCCTTCTAGCGGGCGGGCAAGAGACCCAGTACTTC. Residues: CASSLLAGGQETQYF.

The table lists this clone with a count of one. The chain recombines TRBV28 with TRBJ1-4, with 7 bases lining up with TRBD1. The V segment lost 6 bases and the J segment 8 bases; nucleotides outside the gene matches: 15. CDR1 is MDHEN and CDR2 is SYDVKM in the germline V gene. The CDR3 is made up of 16 amino acids. CDR3 nucleotides: TGTGCCAGCAGCCTGACAGGGCTCGGGGCGGGAGAAAAACTGTTTTTT. Amino acid sequence: CASSLTGLGAGEKLFF.

J is TRBJ1-1 and V is TRBV28; D may be TRBD1 (5 bases). CDR1 is MDHEN and CDR2 is SYDVKM in the germline V gene. Between the trimmed V and J ends, which lost 6 bases and 5 bases, there was a span of 10 bases. CDR3 length: 12 residues. CDR3: CASSHGGTEAFF. In DNA form, the CDR3 reads TGTGCCAGCAGCCATGGGGGGACTGAAGCTTTCTTT. Based on the CDR3 plus reference TRBV28 and TRBJ1-1, the full variable domain is DVKVTQSSRYLVKRTGEKVFLECVQDMDHENMFWYRQDPGLGLRLIYFSYDVKMKEKGDIPEGYSVSREKKERFSLILESASTNQTSMYLCASSHGGTEAFFGQGTRLTVV.

The chain uses TRBV28 and TRBJ1-2; 10 nucleotides match TRBD1. Losses at the gene ends were 3 bases for V and 4 bases for J; bases not matched to a gene: 5. CDR1 and CDR2 from the germline V gene are MDHEN and SYDVKM. This CDR3 spans 15 amino acids. The CDR3 reads CASSFAGQGTYGYTF. CDR3 sequence (DNA): TGTGCCAGCAGTTTCGCGGGACAGGGGACCTATGGCTACACCTTC.

This clone showed up just a few times. This chain uses TRBV5-1 with TRBJ2-7; possibly TRBD1 for D (6 bases). The CDR3 length is 13 residues. The germline V gene encodes CDR1 SGHRS and CDR2 YFSETQ. The V gene lost 0 bases and the J gene lost 5 bases, with 9 bases spanning the gap. The CDR3 sequence is CASSLDRVHEQYF. The CDR3 DNA is TGCGCCAGCAGCTTGGACAGGGTCCACGAGCAGTACTTC.

The rearrangement uses TRBV7-9 and TRBJ1-5, with D unclear. Between the trimmed V and J ends, which lost 5 bases and 0 bases, there was a span of 5 bases. The CDR3 consists of 13 residues. CDR1 is SEHNR and CDR2 is FQNEAQ in the germline V gene (reference sequence). The CDR3 coding sequence is TGTGCCAGCAGCGGCAATAGCAATCAGCCCCAGCATTTT. It encodes CASSGNSNQPQHF.

The CDR3 is CASSPMGGWQLEETQYF. For the CDR3, the DNA is TGCGCCAGCAGCCCAATGGGAGGGTGGCAATTGGAAGAGACCCAGTACTTC. The chain employs TRBV5-1 and TRBJ2-5, with 7 bases aligning to TRBD2. Trimming removed 4 bases from V and 3 bases from J; junction bases left unmatched: 15. The CDR3 is made up of 17 amino acids. CDR1 and CDR2 (germline): SGHRS, YFSETQ.

This chain connects TRBV15 to TRBJ2-1; 9 bases fit TRBD2. Germline-derived CDR1 and CDR2 are LNHNV and YYDKDF (reference sequence). With 0 bases clipped from V and 9 bases from J, the junction kept 6 bases outside the gene matches. This CDR3 contains 15 residues. CDR3 amino acids: CATSREGTSRGEQFF. The CDR3 nucleotides read TGTGCCACCAGCAGAGAGGGGACTAGCAGGGGTGAGCAGTTCTTC.

J is TRBJ1-1 and V is TRBV19, with 7 bases aligning to TRBD1. The CDR3 length is 18 residues. The V and J ends lost 3 bases and 11 bases, in that order; junction bases with no gene match: 24. From germline, CDR1 is LNHDA and CDR2 SQIVND (reference sequence). The CDR3 loop reads CASSIFLVGTVPNLAAFF. In nucleotides, the CDR3 is TGTGCCAGTAGTATTTTCCTGGTGGGGACAGTCCCCAATTTAGCTGCTTTCTTT.

The J gene is TRBJ2-2, the V gene TRBV27, with 10 nucleotides matching TRBD2. The CDR3 is 16 residues long. The V and J ends lost 5 bases and 5 bases, in that order; junction bases with no gene match: 8. The V gene's germline CDR1 is MNHEY and CDR2 SMNVEV (reference sequence). DNA for the CDR3: TGTGCCAGCAGTCCCCTAGCGGGAGCGCGAACCGGGGAGCTGTTTTTT. Protein product: CASSPLAGARTGELFF.

The chain uses TRBV5-6 and TRBJ2-1; D not resolved. There are 14 residues in the CDR3. Trimming took 4 bases from V and 6 from J, leaving 14 bases between them. Germline V gives CDR1 SGHDT, CDR2 YYEEEE. Here the CDR3 reads CASSSRIGFNEQFF. The CDR3 DNA is TGTGCCAGCAGCAGCAGGATTGGGTTCAATGAGCAGTTCTTC.

The chain couples TRBV9 to TRBJ2-5; 9 bases are shared with TRBD2. This CDR3 comprises 16 residues. Germline loops: CDR1 SGDLS, CDR2 YYNGEE. Trimming took 2 bases from V and 3 from J; bases not matched to a gene: 8. CDR3 DNA: TGTGCCAGCAGCGTGTTTAGCGGGAGCCAAAAAGAGACCCAGTACTTC. Its protein is CASSVFSGSQKETQYF.

This clone has just a few counts. The chain recombines TRBV10-3 with TRBJ2-7; D not resolved. The V and J ends lost 2 bases and 3 bases respectively, with 17 bases between them. The CDR3 has 16 residues. In germline, CDR1 is ENHRY, CDR2 SYGVKD. CDR3 residues: CAISEPPLTPNYEQYF. CDR3 sequence (DNA): TGTGCCATCAGTGAGCCTCCACTCACTCCAAACTACGAGCAGTACTTC.

The chain is built from TRBV6-1 and TRBJ1-1; D gene unclear. Germline CDR1 reads MNHNS; CDR2 reads SASEGT. The V gene lost 6 bases and the J gene lost 6 bases, with 8 bases spanning the gap. The CDR3 is 11 amino acids. CDR3 DNA sequence: TGTGCCAGCAGGAGGGAGTCTGAAGCTTTCTTT. Its protein is CASRRESEAFF.

This rearrangement joins TRBV27 to TRBJ1-6, with unresolved D. Germline V gene sequence: CDR1 MNHEY, CDR2 SMNVEV (reference sequence). The CDR3 has 13 residues. Trimming removed 4 bases from V and 12 bases from J, with 13 bases in between. This CDR3 reads CASSYRKVLPLHF. CDR3 in DNA: TGTGCCAGCAGTTACCGGAAGGTATTACCCCTCCACTTT.

This clone is a singleton in its sample. This sample includes further DNA sequences coding for the same CDR3. This chain joins TRBV27 and TRBJ2-1; 9 bases agree with TRBD2. This CDR3 has 15 amino acids. Trimming removed 4 bases from V and 4 bases from J; junction bases left unmatched: 5. Germline CDR1 reads MNHEY; CDR2 reads SMNVEV (reference sequence). The CDR3 DNA follows: TGTGCCAGCAGTTGGCTAGCGGGACTTTACAATGAGCAGTTCTTC. Protein product: CASSWLAGLYNEQFF.

The chain combines TRBV7-2 with TRBJ2-7, with D perhaps TRBD1 (6 bases). The CDR3 totals 14 residues. Trimming stripped 5 bases from V and 3 bases from J, with 14 bases between. CDR1 is SGHTA, CDR2 FQGNSA, per germline. CDR3: CASSHRTDNYEQYF. Here the CDR3 DNA reads TGTGCCAGCAGCCACCGGACAGACAACTACGAGCAGTACTTC. Full variable domain (outside the CDR3, taken from reference TRBV7-2 and TRBJ2-7): GAGVSQSPSNKVTEKGKDVELRCDPISGHTALYWYRQSLGQGLEFLIYFQGNSAPDKSGLPSDRFSAERTGGSVSTLTIQRTQQEDSAVYLCASSHRTDNYEQYFGPGTRLTVT.

This sequence joins TRBV7-9 and TRBJ1-5; D gene ambiguous. CDR1 and CDR2 from the germline V gene are SEHNR and FQNEAQ (reference sequence). With 5 bases removed from V and 7 bases from J, the gap between germline ends came to 9 bases. This CDR3 has 12 amino acids. As DNA, the CDR3 is TGTGCCAGCAGCCCGGATAAACAGCCCCAGCATTTT. It yields the protein CASSPDKQPQHF.

In this sample, this clone turned up once. The rearrangement joins TRBV6-5 to TRBJ2-7; maybe TRBD1 (6 bases). Germline lookup yields CDR1 MNHEY and CDR2 SVGAGI. The CDR3 covers 14 residues. Trimming removed 5 bases at V and 4 bases at J, with 15 bases between. This CDR3 reads CASSEQEGGYEQYF. CDR3 in DNA: TGTGCCAGCAGTGAACAGGAAGGGGGATACGAGCAGTACTTC.